These 28 T cell receptor beta chains originate from one sample sequenced in a study of blood T cell repertoires in COVID-19. Repertoires were generated with immunoSEQ multiplex PCR, while TCRdb's copy carries only in-frame clones and drops some. The sample includes 100,000 to 150,000 clones, around 74% of them seen just once. Sequences were obtained from peripheral blood. These receptors all stem from a man older than 75 with COVID-19, enrolled during active disease.

This chain joins TRBV28 and TRBJ1-2; 9 positions agree with TRBD1. The CDR3 runs 15 residues. Trimming took 6 bases from V and 4 from J; bases not matched to a gene: 9. Looked up from germline, CDR1 is MDHEN and CDR2 is SYDVKM. CDR3 amino acids: CASRSRQGGSYGYTF. CDR3 nucleotides: TGTGCCAGCAGATCTCGACAGGGGGGTTCCTATGGCTACACCTTC.

The V call is TRBV9, the J call TRBJ2-5, with D tentatively TRBD2 (5 bases). This CDR3 has 18 amino acids. Germline V lookup: CDR1 SGDLS, CDR2 YYNGEE. V dropped 0 bases and J dropped 2 bases, with 20 bases sitting between them. CDR3 nucleotides: TGTGCCAGCAGCGTAGCCCCTAGCTGGCGGCCGGGGCAAGAGACCCAGTACTTC. Translating it yields CASSVAPSWRPGQETQYF.

This clone showed up just a few times. Here the CDR3 reads CASSRMGQPYEQYF. Here the CDR3 DNA reads TGTGCCAGCAGCCGGATGGGACAGCCCTACGAGCAGTACTTC. V gene TRBV3-1 (or the pseudogene TRBV3-2) combines with J gene TRBJ2-7, with 7 bases lining up with TRBD1. CDR1 is LGHDT, CDR2 YNNKEL, per germline (reference sequence). The CDR3 length is 14 residues. V gave up 4 bases and J gave up 2 bases; unmatched junction bases: 5.

The chain joins TRBV7-8 to TRBJ2-5; weak D call: TRBD1 (6 bases). Germline V gene sequence: CDR1 SGHVS, CDR2 FQNEAQ. V was trimmed by 2 bases and J by 4 bases, leaving 14 bases between them. The CDR3 spans 15 residues. CDR3: CASSLSGVGGETQYF. The CDR3 DNA reads TGTGCCAGCAGCTTATCTGGGGTAGGGGGAGAGACCCAGTACTTC.

CDR3 in DNA: TGTGCCATCAGGGGGACAGGGGGCACAGATACGCAGTATTTT. Translation gives CAIRGTGGTDTQYF. The chain carries TRBV10-3 and TRBJ2-3; 10 nucleotides match TRBD1. The trim removed 6 bases at V and 1 base at J, leaving 1 base unmatched. The V gene's germline CDR1 is ENHRY and CDR2 SYGVKD. This CDR3 is 14 amino acids long.

V usage is TRBV29-1 and J usage is TRBJ2-7; weak D call: TRBD1 (8 bases). Germline V gene lookup returns CDR1 SQVTM and CDR2 ANQGSEA. This CDR3 is built from 13 residues. The ends were cut back, 3 bases at V and 7 bases at J, with 16 bases in the middle. This chain's CDR3 is CSVEEQGEGEQYF. The CDR3 DNA is TGCAGCGTTGAGGAACAGGGGGAGGGAGAGCAGTACTTC.

J is TRBJ2-7 and V is TRBV11-2; D is perhaps TRBD1 (5 bases). The CDR3 spans 14 residues. Trimming took 5 bases from V and 0 from J, leaving 11 bases between them. Germline loops: CDR1 SGHAT, CDR2 FQNNGV. CDR3 bases: TGTGCCAGCAGCCCCCGACAGAGCTCCTACGAGCAGTACTTC. It encodes CASSPRQSSYEQYF.

This clone was detected only once. The rearrangement uses TRBV5-4 and TRBJ2-5, with 8 bases matching TRBD2. V lost 4 bases, J lost 5 bases, and 7 bases stayed unmatched. Germline assignment: CDR1 SGHNT and CDR2 YYREEE (reference sequence). This CDR3 has 14 residues. Here the CDR3 reads CASSDGTSRETQYF. DNA of the CDR3: TGTGCCAGCAGCGATGGGACTAGTAGGGAGACCCAGTACTTC.

In this sample, this clone turned up a few times. The rearrangement uses TRBV10-2 and TRBJ2-7, with 7 nucleotides matching TRBD1. This CDR3 has 13 residues. Per germline, CDR1 WSHSY and CDR2 SAAADI. The junction had 11 bases not matched to a gene; V was cut back by 6 bases and J by 9 bases. CDR3 coding DNA: TGCGCCAGCAGCCGAAAGACAGGGACAGCGCAGTACTTC. Its translation: CASSRKTGTAQYF.

The V gene is TRBV5-1, the J gene TRBJ2-7, with TRBD1 as a possible D gene (5 bases). CDR3 length equals 14 residues. The germline V gene encodes CDR1 SGHRS and CDR2 YFSETQ. V was clipped by 1 base and J by 3 bases, with 11 bases between them. CDR3 loop: CASSLFGDSYEQYF. Here the CDR3 DNA reads TGCGCCAGCAGCTTGTTCGGAGACAGCTACGAGCAGTACTTC.

V and J are TRBV7-9 and TRBJ1-1, with 7 bases matching TRBD1. With 4 bases clipped from V and 1 base from J, the junction kept 3 bases outside the gene matches. CDR1 and CDR2 from the germline V gene are SEHNR and FQNEAQ (reference sequence). CDR3 length equals 14 residues. The CDR3 region has the DNA TGTGCCAGCAGCTCGTGGACAGGGAACACTGAAGCTTTCTTT. It specifies CASSSWTGNTEAFF. The variable domain in full, completed from reference TRBV7-9 and TRBJ1-1, reads DTGVSQNPRHKITKRGQNVTFRCDPISEHNRLYWYRQTLGQGPEFLTYFQNEAQLEKSRLLSDRFSAERPKGSFSTLEIQRTEQGDSAMYLCASSSWTGNTEAFFGQGTRLTVV.

The chain recombines TRBV10-3 with TRBJ2-7; D gene ambiguous. V was trimmed by 9 bases and J by 5 bases, leaving 11 bases between them. Germline CDR1 and CDR2: ENHRY and SYGVKD. The CDR3 totals 11 residues. Written as DNA, the CDR3 is TGTGCCATGGCGGATTTGAACGAGCAGTACTTC. It is translated as CAMADLNEQYF.

The chain recombines TRBV10-1 with TRBJ2-7; D gene ambiguous. Germline CDR1 and CDR2: WNHNN and SYGVQD (reference sequence). This CDR3 has 14 amino acids. The V gene lost 3 bases and the J gene lost 2 bases, with 11 bases spanning the gap. CDR3 amino acids: CASSEFYPAYEQYF. The CDR3, as DNA: TGCGCCAGCAGTGAATTTTATCCGGCCTACGAGCAGTACTTC.

V is TRBV6-5 and J is TRBJ1-1; D is perhaps TRBD1 (6 bases). The length of the CDR3 is 14 residues. CDR1 is MNHEY and CDR2 is SVGAGI in the germline V gene. The V and J ends lost 2 bases and 1 base respectively, with 8 bases between them. CDR3 residues: CASSYGTRNTEAFF. The CDR3 bases are TGTGCCAGCAGTTACGGGACAAGGAACACTGAAGCTTTCTTT.

This rearrangement joins TRBV15 to TRBJ2-2; 9 nucleotides align to TRBD1. Germline loops: CDR1 LNHNV, CDR2 YYDKDF (reference sequence). V shed 4 bases and J 4 bases; nucleotides not matched to a gene: 10. The CDR3 has 17 residues. The CDR3 DNA reads TGTGCCACCAGCATACGGGACAGGGAATCCGGCACCGGGGAGCTGTTTTTT. Encoded protein: CATSIRDRESGTGELFF.

This clone was found a few times. The chain is built from TRBV20-1 and TRBJ1-6; TRBD1 matches 9 bases. V dropped 3 bases and J dropped 8; count of bases not matched to a gene: 8. This CDR3 has 15 amino acids. The germline gives CDR1 DFQATT, CDR2 SNEGSKA (reference sequence). In DNA, the CDR3 is TGCAGTGCTAGTTCTTGGGACAGGGCTGATTCACCCCTCCACTTT. This encodes CSASSWDRADSPLHF.

The chain links TRBV28 to TRBJ2-1; 8 positions agree with TRBD1. The germline gives CDR1 MDHEN, CDR2 SYDVKM. This CDR3 spans 14 amino acids. V shed 2 bases, J shed 8 bases, and the junction held 5 bases outside the gene matches. The CDR3 here is CASSLQGARDEQFF. DNA of the CDR3: TGTGCCAGCAGTTTACAGGGGGCTCGGGATGAGCAGTTCTTC.

V and J are TRBV19 and TRBJ2-3; TRBD1 matches at 9 bases. There are 15 residues in the CDR3. Germline V gives CDR1 LNHDA, CDR2 SQIVND (reference sequence). With V trimmed by 6 bases and J by 4 bases, 8 bases remained unmatched. The CDR3 DNA is TGTGCCAGTAGAAAACAGGGGGCTGTCTCAGATACGCAGTATTTT. It specifies CASRKQGAVSDTQYF.

This clone was counted once. This chain links TRBV6-1 with TRBJ1-3; 11 nucleotides align to TRBD1. Trimming removed 4 bases from V and 8 bases from J; junction bases left unmatched: 10. CDR1 is MNHNS, CDR2 SASEGT, per germline. CDR3 length equals 16 residues. Here the CDR3 DNA reads TGTGCCAGCAGTGTGACGGACAGGGGGCAATGGGACACCATATATTTT. It translates to CASSVTDRGQWDTIYF.

The chain recombines TRBV11-2 with TRBJ1-2; 8 bases are shared with TRBD1. The CDR3 covers 16 residues. The V and J ends lost 4 bases and 4 bases, in that order; junction bases with no gene match: 11. Germline values: CDR1 SGHAT, CDR2 FQNNGV. The CDR3, as DNA: TGTGCCAGCAGCTCCCCCCGAGGACAGGGCCGCTATGGCTACACCTTC. Amino acids: CASSSPRGQGRYGYTF.

The gene calls are TRBV11-2 and TRBJ1-1, with a tentative D call TRBD1 (6 bases). The CDR3 sequence is 14 residues long. Germline assignment: CDR1 SGHAT and CDR2 FQNNGV. V lost 5 bases and J 4 bases, leaving 14 bases between the germline ends. Here the CDR3 DNA reads TGTGCCAGCAGCACATTCAGGGGTAGCACTGAAGCTTTCTTT. Its protein product is CASSTFRGSTEAFF.

The rearrangement uses TRBV3-1 (or the pseudogene TRBV3-2) and TRBJ1-5; the match to TRBD1 covers 7 bases. This CDR3 comprises 14 residues. From germline, CDR1 is LGHDT and CDR2 YNNKEL (reference sequence). J gave up 7 bases and V 6 bases, and 9 bases lay outside the gene matches. CDR3 DNA sequence: TGTGCCAGCAGTCGAGGGGGCTACGGGCAGCCCCAGCATTTT. Translated, it gives CASSRGGYGQPQHF.

The CDR3 DNA reads TGTGCCAGCAGCGTCCAGGCTGGGGCGGGAGCTGAAGCTTTCTTT. It is translated as CASSVQAGAGAEAFF. The genes are TRBV9 and TRBJ1-1, with TRBD1 as a possible D gene (5 bases). The CDR3 consists of 15 residues. V lost 2 bases to trimming and J lost 6 bases, with 17 bases between them. Germline V gene lookup returns CDR1 SGDLS and CDR2 YYNGEE.

As to this clone: Within the sample, other DNA sequences also encode this same CDR3. The chain has TRBV30 and TRBJ1-1; 7 nucleotides agree with TRBD1. Germline V gene data show CDR1 as GTSNPN and CDR2 as SVGIG (reference sequence). This CDR3 has 13 residues. Trimming took 2 bases from V and 5 from J; bases not matched to a gene: 5. The CDR3 here is CAWSWTGRTEAFF. CDR3 DNA: TGTGCCTGGAGTTGGACAGGACGAACTGAAGCTTTCTTT.

The chain has TRBV30 and TRBJ2-2; D perhaps matches TRBD1 (5 bases). There are 15 residues in the CDR3. Per germline, CDR1 GTSNPN and CDR2 SVGIG (reference sequence). V gave up 7 bases and J gave up 0 bases, with 15 bases separating them. In nucleotides, the CDR3 is TGTGCCTTCCTCCAGGGAAGTTCGAACACCGGGGAGCTGTTTTTT. Encoded protein: CAFLQGSSNTGELFF.

This clone was recorded many times. V and J are TRBV13 and TRBJ2-7; D possibly corresponds to TRBD2 (7 bases). CDR3 length equals 18 residues. Trimming took off 5 bases at V and 0 bases at J, with 23 bases between the two ends. Germline V gene data show CDR1 as PRHDT and CDR2 as FYEKMQ (reference sequence). CDR3 protein: CASSHGGQGISFSYEQYF. In DNA, the CDR3 is TGTGCCAGCAGCCACGGGGGGCAGGGTATAAGCTTCTCCTACGAGCAGTACTTC. The variable domain in full, with the rest retrieved from reference TRBV13 and TRBJ2-7, is AAGVIQSPRHLIKEKRETATLKCYPIPRHDTVYWYQQGPGQDPQFLISFYEKMQSDKGSIPDRFSAQQFSDYHSELNMSSLELGDSALYFCASSHGGQGISFSYEQYFGPGTRLTVT.

This sequence joins TRBV10-3 and TRBJ2-3, with 7 bases identical to TRBD1. CDR3 size: 13 residues. The germline V gene has CDR1 ENHRY and CDR2 SYGVKD. The V segment lost 6 bases and the J segment 1 base; nucleotides outside the gene matches: 1. CDR3 in amino acids: CAIRGQGTDTQYF. The CDR3, as DNA: TGTGCCATCAGAGGACAGGGCACAGATACGCAGTATTTT.

This clone was detected ten times or more. The rearrangement joins TRBV28 to TRBJ2-7, with TRBD1 matching 10 bases. The germline V gene encodes CDR1 MDHEN and CDR2 SYDVKM. The CDR3 runs to 16 residues. Trimming cost V 1 base and J 3 bases; bases outside gene matches: 6. Written as DNA, the CDR3 is TGTGCCAGCAGTTTATCCCCCGGGACAGGGGTCTACGAGCAGTACTTC. Protein product: CASSLSPGTGVYEQYF.